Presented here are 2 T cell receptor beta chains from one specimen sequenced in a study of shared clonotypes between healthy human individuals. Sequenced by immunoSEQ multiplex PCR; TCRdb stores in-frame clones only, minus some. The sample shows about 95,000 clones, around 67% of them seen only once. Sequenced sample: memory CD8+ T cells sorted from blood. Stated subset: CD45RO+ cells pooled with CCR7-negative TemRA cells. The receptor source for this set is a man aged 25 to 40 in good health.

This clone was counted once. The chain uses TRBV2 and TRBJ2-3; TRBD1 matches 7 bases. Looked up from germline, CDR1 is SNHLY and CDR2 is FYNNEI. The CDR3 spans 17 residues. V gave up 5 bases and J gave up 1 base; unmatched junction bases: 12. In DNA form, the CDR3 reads TGTGCCAGCAGTCCGATTAGGGGGCAACCGGGCACAGATACGCAGTATTTT. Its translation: CASSPIRGQPGTDTQYF.

The CDR3 protein is CASSSTTGGGYGYTF. The CDR3 coding sequence is TGTGCCAGCAGCTCCACCACAGGGGGCGGCTATGGCTACACCTTC. The rearrangement joins TRBV7-2 to TRBJ1-2, with 9 bases that match TRBD1. Germline V gene sequence: CDR1 SGHTA, CDR2 FQGNSA. V lost 4 bases to trimming and J lost 4 bases; unmatched junction nucleotides: 7. This CDR3 comprises 15 residues.